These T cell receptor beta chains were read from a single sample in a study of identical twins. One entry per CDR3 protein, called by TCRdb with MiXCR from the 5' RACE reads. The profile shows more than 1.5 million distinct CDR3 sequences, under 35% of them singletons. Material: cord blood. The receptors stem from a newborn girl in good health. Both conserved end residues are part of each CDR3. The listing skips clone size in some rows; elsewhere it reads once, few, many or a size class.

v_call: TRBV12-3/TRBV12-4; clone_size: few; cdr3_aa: CASSLGAKGNTIYF
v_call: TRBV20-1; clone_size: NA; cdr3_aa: CSARHAYEQYF
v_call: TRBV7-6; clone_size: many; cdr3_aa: CASSLAGVYEQFF
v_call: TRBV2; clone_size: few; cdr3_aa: CASSGWLTGTSDSYEQYF
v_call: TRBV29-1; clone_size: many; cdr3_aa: CSVKGGSLLDTQYF
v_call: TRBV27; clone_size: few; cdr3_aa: CASSLNPGQGLRRTQYF
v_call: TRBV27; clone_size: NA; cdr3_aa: CASSPSYRDPSTLHF
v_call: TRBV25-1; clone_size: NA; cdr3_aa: CASRKRTAQETQFF
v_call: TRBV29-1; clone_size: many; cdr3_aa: CSVVGRFNYGYTF
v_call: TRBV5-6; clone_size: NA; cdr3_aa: CASSLAPGFGEELFF
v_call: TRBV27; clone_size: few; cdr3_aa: CAGSLTVSYEQYF
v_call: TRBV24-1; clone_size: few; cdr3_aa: CATSRASGGNEQFF
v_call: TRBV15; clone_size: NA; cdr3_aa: CATSRDRVGNEQFF
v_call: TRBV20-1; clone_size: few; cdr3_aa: CSARGVRDRVSPLHF
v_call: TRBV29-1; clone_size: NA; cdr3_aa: CSVELAGGSYEQYF
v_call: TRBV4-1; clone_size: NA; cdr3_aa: CASSQVVAGLFTDTQYF
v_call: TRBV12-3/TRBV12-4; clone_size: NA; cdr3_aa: CASSLARGLAAFF
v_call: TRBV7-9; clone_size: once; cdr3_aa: CASMGAGYGYTF
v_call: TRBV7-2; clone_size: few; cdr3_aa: CASSFWARGRGRYEQYF
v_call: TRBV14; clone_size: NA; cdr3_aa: CASGPIHIYEQYF
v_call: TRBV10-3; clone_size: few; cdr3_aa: CAISERTGGSYEQYF
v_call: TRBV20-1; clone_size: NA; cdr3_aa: CSARARDHKFTGELFF
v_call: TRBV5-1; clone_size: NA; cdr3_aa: CASTSGGRLVRNEQFF
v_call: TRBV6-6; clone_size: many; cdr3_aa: CASSSLLAGGTDTQYF
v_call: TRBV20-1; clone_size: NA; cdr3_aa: CSATGRGYGYTF
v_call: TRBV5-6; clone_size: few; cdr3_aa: CASSLALAGAGNEQFF
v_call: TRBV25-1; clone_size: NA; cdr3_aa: CASSARGGATEAFF